This T cell receptor (beta chain) came from a study of blood T cell repertoires in COVID-19 (dated by TCRdb to the early 2020s). Describing the broader study: Samples from collaborators originated in the United States, Italy and Spain and spanned both the acute and convalescent phases of COVID-19. The repertoires were released in a freely available public database meant as a resource for research on the immune response to SARS-CoV-2. The prospective study material was composed of cDNA or gDNA derived from T cells, B-cell-depleted T cells, or PBMCs. Sample metadata almost always included a de-identified subject ID, COVID-19 status, age in years and sex. Samples came from the ongoing ImmuneRACE study (first 160 participants) plus 1,254 subjects from 6 global collaborators. Deeply sampled blood TCRbeta repertoires from subjects exposed to, actively infected with, or recovered from COVID-19 were included in the dataset. HLA class I and class II types, where available, came from metadata supplied by the sample provider rather than from assay-based typing.

Each collaborating institution followed its own protocols to collect whole blood in K2EDTA tubes. For TCRbeta analysis, collaborators shipped samples as frozen whole blood, isolated PBMCs, or DNA extracted from either of those sample types. TCRbeta CDR3 regions were amplified from genomic DNA using the immunoSEQ Assay, a bias-controlled multiplex PCR. In the source study's methods: Within the assay, amplification of reference gene primers was used to estimate how many nucleated cells each sample contained. Sequence reads were collapsed and filtered to measure the absolute abundance of every unique TCRbeta CDR3 rearrangement. Productive Simpson clonality was computed per sample as the square root of Simpson's diversity index over productive rearrangements. Not all clones reach the TCRdb copy of this immuneACCESS table, which keeps in-frame sequences only. Checked studies attribute under half of the gap to unresolved V genes and leave the rest unexplained. Clone size and the V and J calls come from that table; the DNA yielded D and trimming. Present in this sample are about 140,000 clones, 60% to 85% of which were seen just once. The ten largest clones capture roughly 15% of the sample.

What the study reported, not specific to this receptor: Clinical and demographic metadata were provided uncurated, with the amount varying by source and participant.

To note about this clone: The antigen it binds to is not known. It has no much larger one-base neighbor in the sample; base qualities were not kept.

In the germline V gene (reference sequence), CDR1 corresponds to SGHKS and CDR2 to YYEKEE. The CDR3 sequence holds 13 residues, the cysteine and phenylalanine included. Just the 39-base CDR3 DNA is kept, in frame starting at base 1. Germline trimming: 4 bases from V, 5 bases from J; junction bases outside gene matches: 3. Sequenced: peripheral blood. The sequence joins TRBV5-5 to TRBJ2-5; TRBD2 fits 9 bases in the junction. The TCR was taken from a man aged 45-60 years with acute or convalescent COVID-19. The sequence in DNA is TGTGCCAGCAGCCGGGGACTAGCCGAGACCCAGTACTTC. Its coded protein is CASSRGLAETQYF.